Reported below is one T cell receptor (beta chain). Measured with immunoSEQ multiplex PCR; TCRdb has only the in-frame clones, and not every one. The repertoire holds some 70,000 clones, with roughly 83% as singletons. This record belongs to a study of blood T cell repertoires in COVID-19. With V trimmed by 3 bases and J by 5 bases, 4 bases remained unmatched. The CDR3 length is 14 residues. Per germline, CDR1 MGHDK and CDR2 SYGVNS. V and J are TRBV25-1 and TRBJ1-2; TRBD1 aligns across 9 bases. This TCR derives from an older man with acute or convalescent COVID-19. Input material: peripheral blood. In DNA form, the CDR3 reads TGTGCCAGCAGTGACTCGGGACAGGGATATGGCTACACCTTC. Translation: CASSDSGQGYGYTF.